A selection of T cell receptor beta chains follows, all from one sample in a study of T cells in tumors after PD-1 blockade. Clones were sequenced by immunoSEQ multiplex PCR, and TCRdb holds only the in-frame ones, with some missing. The sample lists about 47,000 clones; approximately 79% were seen once. The sample was PBMCs, taken before anti-PD-1 treatment. The origin of the receptors is a human donor with basal cell carcinoma. The CDR3 runs from the conserved cysteine through the conserved F or W. Fields, in order: J gene, V gene, CDR3 protein.

J gene: TRBJ1-1
V gene: TRBV5-1
CDR3 protein: CASSLDGQNTEAFF

J gene: TRBJ2-3
V gene: TRBV6-6
CDR3 protein: CASSYSGLGSTDTQYF

J gene: TRBJ2-7
V gene: TRBV5-1
CDR3 protein: CASSPGLAHEQYF

J gene: TRBJ1-1
V gene: TRBV30
CDR3 protein: CAWSVMEGGEAFF

J gene: TRBJ2-2
V gene: TRBV5-1
CDR3 protein: CASSLSSSPTTGELFF

J gene: TRBJ2-1
V gene: TRBV19
CDR3 protein: CASSMGRPYNEQFF

J gene: TRBJ2-5
V gene: TRBV24-1
CDR3 protein: CATSDPTGALETQYF

J gene: TRBJ1-1
V gene: TRBV7-9
CDR3 protein: CASSLQGGSTEAFF

J gene: TRBJ2-5
V gene: TRBV30
CDR3 protein: CAWSGYSGGTQYF

J gene: TRBJ1-1
V gene: TRBV6-5
CDR3 protein: CASKGTIGTEAFF

J gene: TRBJ2-2
V gene: TRBV6-6
CDR3 protein: CASSAAGGGGTGELFF

J gene: TRBJ1-2
V gene: TRBV28
CDR3 protein: CASSPTQQGASRGYTF

J gene: TRBJ2-4
V gene: TRBV5-1
CDR3 protein: CASRDSKNIQYF

J gene: TRBJ1-2
V gene: TRBV10-3
CDR3 protein: CAISEYRTADNYGYTF